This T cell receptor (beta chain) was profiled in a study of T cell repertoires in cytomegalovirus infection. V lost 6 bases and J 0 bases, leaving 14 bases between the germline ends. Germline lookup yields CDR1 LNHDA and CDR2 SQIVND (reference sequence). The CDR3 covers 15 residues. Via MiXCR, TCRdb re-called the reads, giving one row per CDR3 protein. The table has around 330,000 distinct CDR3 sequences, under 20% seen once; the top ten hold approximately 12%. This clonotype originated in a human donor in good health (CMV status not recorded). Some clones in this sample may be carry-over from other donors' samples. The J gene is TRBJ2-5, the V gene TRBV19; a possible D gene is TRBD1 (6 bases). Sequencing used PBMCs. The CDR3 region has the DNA TGTGCCAGTAGCCGGACAGCAGTGTACCAAGAGACCCAGTACTTC. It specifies CASSRTAVYQETQYF.